This TCR beta chain was captured in a study of cytomegalovirus exposure and HLA in healthy donors. This clone was seen once. CDR1 is SGDLS, CDR2 YYNGEE, per germline. This CDR3 has 14 amino acids. The ends lost 2 bases at V and 7 bases at J; junction bases unmatched: 6. The PCR made use of 60 Vbeta and 13 Jbeta primers. Only in-frame clones appear in the TCRdb table, and some are missing; sequencing was by immunoSEQ multiplex PCR. The sample lists over 150,000 clones, around 80% occurring once. The chain links TRBV9 to TRBJ1-1, with 9 bases fitting TRBD1. Sequencing was done on a sample of PBMCs. This clonotype originated in a boy aged 2 to 10 in good health and CMV-seronegative. This CDR3 is CASSVSGQGGEAFF. CDR3 coding DNA: TGTGCCAGCAGCGTCTCGGGACAGGGCGGTGAAGCTTTCTTT.